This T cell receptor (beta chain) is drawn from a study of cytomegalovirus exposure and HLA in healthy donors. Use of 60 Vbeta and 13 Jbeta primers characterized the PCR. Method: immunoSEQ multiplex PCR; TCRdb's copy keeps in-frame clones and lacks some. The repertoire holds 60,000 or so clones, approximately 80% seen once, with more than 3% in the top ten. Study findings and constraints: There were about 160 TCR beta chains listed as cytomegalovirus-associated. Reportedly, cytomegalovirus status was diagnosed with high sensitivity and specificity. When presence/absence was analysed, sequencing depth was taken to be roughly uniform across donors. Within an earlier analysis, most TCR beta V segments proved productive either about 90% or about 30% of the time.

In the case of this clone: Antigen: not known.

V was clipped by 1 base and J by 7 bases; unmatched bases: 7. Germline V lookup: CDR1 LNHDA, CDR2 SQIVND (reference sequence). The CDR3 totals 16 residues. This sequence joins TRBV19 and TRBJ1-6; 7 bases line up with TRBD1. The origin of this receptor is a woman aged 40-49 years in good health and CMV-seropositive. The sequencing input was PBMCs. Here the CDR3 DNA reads TGTGCCAGTAGTATAGGTGACAGGGCCAAGAATTCACCCCTCCACTTT. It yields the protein CASSIGDRAKNSPLHF. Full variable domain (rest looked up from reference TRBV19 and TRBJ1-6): DGGITQSPKYLFRKEGQNVTLSCEQNLNHDAMYWYRQDPGQGLRLIYYSQIVNDFQKGDIAEGYSVSREKKESFPLTVTSAQKNPTAFYLCASSIGDRAKNSPLHFGNGTRLTVT.